Below are 10 T cell receptor delta chains sequenced from a single sample in a study of gamma-delta T cells after stem cell transplantation. TCRdb processed the RT-PCR reads again with the CATT caller. The sample shows about 2,000 delta-chain clones, under 25% of them seen only once. Sequenced material: gamma-delta T cells. The receptors were gathered from a human donor. It is not recorded whose cells these are; they may come from a transplant donor.

The rearrangement uses TRDV1 and TRDJ1; 8 bases map to TRDD3. The germline V gene encodes CDR1 TSWWSYY and CDR2 QGS. Trimming at V came to 0 bases and at J to 8 bases, leaving 8 bases not matched to a gene. The CDR3 spans 15 residues. The chain's CDR3 is CALGELAGYALKLIF. Here the CDR3 DNA reads TGTGCTCTTGGGGAACTGGCGGGATACGCATTAAAACTCATCTTT.

Note on this clone: It is likely a read error: a sequence one base away is far more abundant. Different DNA sequences within this sample yield the same CDR3. This chain uses TRDV2 with TRDJ1; 11 bases fit TRDD3. The CDR3 is 15 residues long. V gave up 0 bases and J gave up 3 bases; unmatched junction bases: 2. The germline V gene encodes CDR1 GEAIGNYY and CDR2 EKD. The CDR3 here is CACDTLGDTSDKLIF. In DNA form, the CDR3 reads TGTGCCTGTGACACCCTGGGGGATACCTCCGATAAACTCATCTTT.

This clone showed up just a few times. The protein given by TCRdb reflects a much larger clone and differs at residue 13 from this DNA's translation, likely from a read error; the protein shown is the DNA's translation. V is TRDV2 and J is TRDJ1; 9 bases are a match to TRDD3. This CDR3 comprises 17 residues. Germline-derived CDR1 and CDR2 are GEAIGNYY and EKD. The CDR3 sequence is CACDTLVAGGFTGKLIF. In DNA, the CDR3 is TGTGCCTGTGACACTCTTGTCGCTGGGGGATTCACCGGTAAACTCATCTTT.

On this clone: The TCRdb record carries a much larger clone's protein, which differs from this DNA's translation at residue 6; a read error is the likely cause, and the protein listed here is the DNA translation. This rearrangement joins TRDV2 to TRDJ1; 10 bases fit TRDD3. The CDR3 sequence is 16 residues long. After removal of 1 base from V and 5 bases from J, the junction contained 9 bases not matched to a gene. Germline V gene sequence: CDR1 GEAIGNYY, CDR2 EKD. The CDR3: CACDTPGGGYVDKLIF. The CDR3, as DNA: TGTGCCTGTGACACGCCAGGAGGGGGATACGTTGATAAACTCATCTTT.

The table lists this clone with a few counts. This sequence may be a read error, since a much larger clone differs from it by one base. The chain is built from TRDV2 and TRDJ1; TRDD3 agrees at 9 bases. This CDR3 is 17 amino acids long. CDR1 and CDR2 (germline): GEAIGNYY, EKD. Trimming removed 3 bases from V and 3 bases from J; junction bases left unmatched: 13. The CDR3 protein is CACDFRTGGAYADKLIF. In DNA form, the CDR3 reads TGTGCCTGTGACTTTCGTACTGGGGGAGCGTACGCCGATAAACTCATCTTT.

Points on this clone: TCRdb's listed protein matches a much larger clone and diverges from this DNA's translation at residue 6, likely through a read error; the protein shown comes from the DNA. V is TRDV2 and J is TRDJ1; 10 bases are shared with TRDD3. The CDR3 loop spans 16 amino acids. The junction had 5 bases not matched to a gene; V was cut back by 1 base and J by 1 base. Germline V gene data show CDR1 as GEAIGNYY and CDR2 as EKD. The CDR3 is CACDTAGGYGTDKLIF. CDR3 coding DNA: TGTGCCTGTGACACTGCCGGGGGATACGGCACCGATAAACTCATCTTT.

As concerns this clone: Only one base separates this from a far larger clonotype, so it likely reflects a read error. In the same sample, other DNA sequences code for this CDR3. CDR3 region: CACDTWDSHKLIF. For the CDR3, the DNA is TGTGCCTGCGACACTTGGGATAGCCATAAACTCATCTTT. The rearrangement joins TRDV2 to TRDJ1, with TRDD3 as a possible D gene (6 bases). Germline V gives CDR1 GEAIGNYY, CDR2 EKD. The CDR3 consists of 13 residues.

For this clone: TCRdb records a much larger clone's protein for this DNA, with a difference at residue 15 that likely arises from a read error; the protein given is the translation of the DNA. The chain recombines TRDV2 with TRDJ1; tentative D call: TRDD3 (6 bases). CDR1 and CDR2 from the germline V gene are GEAIGNYY and EKD. The CDR3 is 17 amino acids. CDR3 in amino acids: CACDTFVSEGLGGKPIF. The DNA of the CDR3 is TGTGCCTGTGACACCTTCGTTTCGGAGGGTTTGGGGGGTAAACCCATCTTT.

This clone has just a few counts. TCRdb attributes to this sequence the protein of a much larger clone, which differs from the DNA translation at residue 5; a read error is likely, and the protein displayed is translated from the DNA. The chain couples TRDV2 to TRDJ1, with 8 bases matching TRDD3. This CDR3 has 17 amino acids. Trimming cost V 6 bases and J 3 bases; bases outside gene matches: 17. Germline CDR1 and CDR2: GEAIGNYY and EKD. The CDR3 spells CACLKLGGSSGSDKLIF. CDR3 DNA sequence: TGTGCCTGTCTGAAACTGGGGGGATCGAGTGGGTCCGATAAACTCATCTTT.

With regard to this clone: The protein given by TCRdb reflects a much larger clone and differs at residue 11 from this DNA's translation, likely from a read error; the protein shown is the DNA's translation. V gene TRDV2 combines with J gene TRDJ1; 8 bases line up with TRDD3. V gave up 3 bases and J gave up 5 bases; unmatched junction bases: 13. The CDR3 consists of 16 residues. Germline V gene lookup returns CDR1 GEAIGNYY and CDR2 EKD. The CDR3, as DNA: TGTGCCTGTGACTTCTTGGAGGGATACGCGGAGGATAAACTCATCTTT. Its protein product is CACDFLEGYAEDKLIF.